A selection of T cell receptor beta chains follows, all from one sample in a study of blood T cell repertoires in COVID-19. Assay: immunoSEQ multiplex PCR; the TCRdb copy retains only in-frame clones and omits some. This repertoire shows under 200,000 clones, around three quarters found once; its top ten account for 8% to 9.5%. Sequenced: peripheral blood. Receptor source: a man aged 60 to 69 with acute or convalescent COVID-19. The CDR3 runs from the conserved cysteine through the conserved F or W. D genes are given only for firm matches. Clone size, where shown, is once, few, many, or a class for clones that have expanded.

TGTGCCACCAGTGATTATCGGAACACTGAAGCTTTCTTT	CATSDYRNTEAFF	TRBV24-1	.	.	TRBJ1-1
TGTGCCAGCAGTTACGGTACAGGGATATTTAACTATGGCTACACCTTC	CASSYGTGIFNYGYTF	TRBV6-5	.	.	TRBJ1-2
TGTGCCAGCAGCAAAAAGAGAGCCTGGGAGGACGAGACCCAGTACTTC	CASSKKRAWEDETQYF	TRBV21-1	.	.	TRBJ2-5
TGTGCCAGCAGCTCCTGGACAGGGCCGGGTAAGGAGCAGTTCTTC	CASSSWTGPGKEQFF	TRBV5-4	.	TRBD1	TRBJ2-1
TGTGCCATCAGGGGGACAGGGGGCGAGGGCTACACCTTC	CAIRGTGGEGYTF	TRBV10-3	few	TRBD1	TRBJ1-2
TGTGCCAGCAGCGCTCAGGTTCAAGGGGATGGCTACACCTTC	CASSAQVQGDGYTF	TRBV9	.	.	TRBJ1-2
TGTGCCAGCAGTACAGGGAAGAGGGTCAGGGACTATGGCTACACCTTC	CASSTGKRVRDYGYTF	TRBV2	once	.	TRBJ1-2
TGCAGCGTTGAATGGTCTAGCGGGTTCACAGATACGCAGTATTTT	CSVEWSSGFTDTQYF	TRBV29-1	.	TRBD2	TRBJ2-3
TGTGCCACCAGTGATCACAGGGTATCCGACGAGCAGTACTTC	CATSDHRVSDEQYF	TRBV24-1	.	.	TRBJ2-7
TGTGCCAGCAGCCAGGAGTACAATGAGCAGTTCTTC	CASSQEYNEQFF	TRBV4-2	.	.	TRBJ2-1
TGTGCCAGTAGTAAAGGAGGACAGTCTAATGAAAAACTGTTTTTT	CASSKGGQSNEKLFF	TRBV19	.	.	TRBJ1-4
TGTGCCACCAGCGGGACAGGGCGTAGGGAGACCCAGTACTTC	CATSGTGRRETQYF	TRBV15	.	TRBD1	TRBJ2-5
TGTGCCAGCAGTGAATGGGGGGGGAACTATGGCTACACCTTC	CASSEWGGNYGYTF	TRBV2	.	.	TRBJ1-2
TGTGCCAGTAGCCCCCTAACCGGGGAGCTGTTTTTT	CASSPLTGELFF	TRBV19	.	.	TRBJ2-2